This T cell receptor (beta chain) was documented in a study of T-cell reconstitution after alpha-beta-depleted transplantation in children. V lost 2 bases, J lost 3 bases, and 7 bases lay in between. Per the germline V gene, CDR1 is KGHSH and CDR2 is LQKENI. The CDR3 has 13 residues. During its preparation, the TCRbeta library received unique molecular identifiers. A single record per CDR3 protein comes from TCRdb applying MiXCR to the PCR reads. This sample has some 830,000 distinct CDR3 sequences, with roughly 15% found just once. The material was PBMCs, mostly from graft donor cells, obtained 360 days after TCRalphabeta/CD19-depleted stem cell transplant. The chain uses TRBV18 and TRBJ1-1; no firm D call. This sequence originates from a male patient younger than 18 who had a stem cell transplant for acute lymphoblastic leukemia, so the T cells may come from the graft donor. CDR3 protein: CASSPRQDTEAFF. CDR3 nucleotides: TGTGCCAGCTCACCAAGGCAGGACACTGAAGCTTTCTTT.